This T cell receptor (beta chain) was recorded in a study of metastatic and nonmetastatic thyroid tumors (dated by TCRdb to the early 2020s). About the investigation overall: Repertoires from peripheral blood and from tumor or nodule tissue samples of malignant and benign thyroid patients were compared. Points the paper makes about the study in general: In both blood and tumor samples, malignant tumors were reported to have significantly higher TCR beta diversity than benign nodules.

Library preparation employed PCR. Sequencing took place on an Illumina HiSeq 4000. High-throughput sequencing was used to profile the TCR beta-chain CDR3 region of every patient. The authors processed their data as follows. CDR3 differences across clinicopathological groups were used to build a classifier for discriminating distant-metastatic papillary thyroid cancer patients. The Shannon index was used to assess repertoire diversity, and the Morisita-Horn index was used to assess tumor-blood repertoire similarity. In TCRdb, the public reads were trimmed at Q25 with fastp and aligned with MiXCR, with productive beta chains retained. TCRdb assigned the V and J calls; the authors' analysis was not used. The sample table records some 30,000 clones; less than 20% of these occur just once. 8% of the sample belongs to the ten largest clones. Taken from cysteine to phenylalanine, the CDR3 has 15 residues. The only DNA kept is the CDR3, 45 bases in frame from the first base. From V the trimming removes 5 bases and from J it removes 8 bases, while the gene matches leave 13 bases of the junction unaccounted for. Based on the germline V gene, the CDR1 and CDR2 sequences are MNHNS and SASEGT.

This clone was counted only a few times. It lacks a known antigen. Base qualities are not at hand, and no much larger clone is one base apart. No treatment had been received by any patient before thyroid surgery. The study retrospectively analysed patient clinical samples collected from about 2012 to 2018 using T-cell receptor beta sequencing. Material: blood. This sequence was found in a female donor with papillary thyroid cancer or a benign thyroid nodule (not recorded which). Some clones in this sample may be carry-over from other donors' samples. The chain uses TRBV6-1 and TRBJ1-2, with 8 bases matching TRBD1. DNA sequence: TGTGCCAGCAGTACCAGGACAGGGACTGCAACGGGCTACACCTTC. Its product reads: CASSTRTGTATGYTF.